This T cell receptor beta chain comes out of a study of control samples from healthy donors and cancer patients. A single count supports this clone. The method was immunoSEQ multiplex PCR; TCRdb's version includes in-frame clones alone and lacks a portion of them. The sample has some 190,000 clones; about 89% are singletons. Germline V CDR1 and CDR2: SGHKS, YYEKEE (reference sequence). Trimming stripped 2 bases from V and 2 bases from J, with 14 bases between. This CDR3 has 15 amino acids. The V and J genes are TRBV5-5 and TRBJ2-7; D ambiguous. The sequenced material came from blood. This receptor was identified in a man aged 25-45 years in good health. The CDR3 DNA reads as TGTGCCAGCAGCTTTGGCAGAAACATTCCCTACGAGCAGTACTTC. Amino acid sequence: CASSFGRNIPYEQYF. The variable domain in full, with the rest retrieved from reference TRBV5-5 and TRBJ2-7, is DAGVTQSPTHLIKTRGQQVTLRCSPISGHKSVSWYQQVLGQGPQFIFQYYEKEERGRGNFPDRFSARQFPNYSSELNVNALLLGDSALYLCASSFGRNIPYEQYFGPGTRLTVT.